This T cell receptor beta chain came from a study of cytomegalovirus exposure and HLA in healthy donors. Comment on this clone: The target antigen is unknown.

Separate from the roughly 670-subject first cohort, the approximately 120-subject validation cohort was the one that the donors belonged to. Looked up from germline, CDR1 is SGHDN and CDR2 is FVKESK. Trimming stripped 0 bases from V and 2 bases from J, with 17 bases between. This CDR3 contains 18 residues. Overall study findings and caveats: The investigators catalogued 164 TCR beta chains as cytomegalovirus-associated. Most TCR sequences were seen very rarely across donors, but some public TCRs occurred in many. In the approximately 120 validation repertoires, a later analysis found that first-cohort TCR clusters tended to co-occur.

TCRdb's table, derived via immunoSEQ multiplex PCR, lists solely in-frame clones and lacks some. The table shows about 150,000 clones, with 85% to 95% occurring only once. The material sequenced was PBMCs. The origin of this receptor is a man aged 18 to 30 in good health and CMV-seropositive. The J gene is TRBJ2-1, the V gene TRBV14, with D maybe TRBD1 (6 bases). The CDR3 DNA is TGTGCCAGCAGCCAAGATCCCCGGACAGACCCTCCCTACAATGAGCAGTTCTTC. Amino acid sequence: CASSQDPRTDPPYNEQFF.